A few counts support the clone carrying this TCR beta chain. Its matching antigen is unknown. The sample is drawn from a study of T cell repertoires in cytomegalovirus infection. TCRdb re-called the reads with MiXCR, one entry per CDR3 protein. The sample includes approximately 590,000 distinct CDR3 sequences, about 39% of them seen just once. Sequences were derived from cultured PBMCs, sampled from culture after CMV antigen stimulation. This TCR came from a human donor in good health (CMV status not recorded). Some clones in this sample may be carry-over from other donors' samples.

The CDR3 DNA reads as TGTGCCATCACTCGCACCGGGGAGCTGTTTTTT. It encodes CAITRTGELFF. The rearrangement joins TRBV6-1 to TRBJ2-2; D not resolved. Germline V CDR1 and CDR2: MNHNS, SASEGT. The CDR3 sequence is 11 residues long. V lost 10 bases and J lost 4, with 7 bases in between.